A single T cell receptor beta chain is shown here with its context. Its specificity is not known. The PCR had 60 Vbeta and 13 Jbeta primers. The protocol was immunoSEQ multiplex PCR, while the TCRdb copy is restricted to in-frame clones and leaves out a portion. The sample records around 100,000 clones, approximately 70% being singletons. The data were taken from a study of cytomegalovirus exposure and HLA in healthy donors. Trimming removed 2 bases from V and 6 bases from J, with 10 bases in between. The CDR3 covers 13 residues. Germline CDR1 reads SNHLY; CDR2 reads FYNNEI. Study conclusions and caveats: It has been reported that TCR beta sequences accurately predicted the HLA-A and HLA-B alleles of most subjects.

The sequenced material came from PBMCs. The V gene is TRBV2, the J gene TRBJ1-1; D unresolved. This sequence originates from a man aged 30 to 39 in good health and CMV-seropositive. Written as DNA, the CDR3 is TGTGCCAGCAGTGAAATGGGCAGTTCTGAAGCTTTCTTT. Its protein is CASSEMGSSEAFF.